This TCR beta chain was obtained from a study of T cell responses to AZD1222 COVID-19 vaccine. Points from the study as a whole: In a largely white British group with more females than males, clonal diversity was possibly underestimated. Close to half of all spike-specific TCRs reportedly target regions of the variants that are unmutated. Seropositive AZD1222 recipients at baseline numbered only 5 to 7. The peak T cell response came first, and repertoires were sampled only after it.

With regard to this clone: Its specificity is unknown.

Germline V gene data show CDR1 as SNHLY and CDR2 as FYNNEI. CDR3 size: 13 residues. Trimming took 5 bases from V and 12 from J; bases not matched to a gene: 10. Assay: immunoSEQ multiplex PCR; the TCRdb copy retains only in-frame clones and omits some. The table includes under 150,000 clones, 65% to 90% detected once. The starting material was peripheral blood, obtained 28 days after the second dose of the MenACWY control vaccine. The genes are TRBV2 and TRBJ2-1; TRBD1 agrees at 7 bases. The sequence derives from an adult who received the MenACWY meningococcal vaccine as a control. In DNA form, the CDR3 reads TGTGCCAGCAGTCAGGGGGACCGGGTTCGGCAGTTCTTC. Translating gives CASSQGDRVRQFF.